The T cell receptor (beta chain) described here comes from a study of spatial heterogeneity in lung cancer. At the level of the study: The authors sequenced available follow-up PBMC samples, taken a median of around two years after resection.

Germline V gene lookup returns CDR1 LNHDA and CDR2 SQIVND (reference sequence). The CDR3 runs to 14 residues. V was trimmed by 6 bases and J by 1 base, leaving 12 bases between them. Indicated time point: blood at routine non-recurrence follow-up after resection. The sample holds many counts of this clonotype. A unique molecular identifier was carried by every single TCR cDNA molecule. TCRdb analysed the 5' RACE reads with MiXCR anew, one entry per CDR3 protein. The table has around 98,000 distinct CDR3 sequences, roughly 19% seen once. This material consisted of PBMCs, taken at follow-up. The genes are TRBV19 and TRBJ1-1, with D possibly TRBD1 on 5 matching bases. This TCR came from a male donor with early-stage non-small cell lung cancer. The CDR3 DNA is TGTGCCAGTAGCCCGGGACCGAAGAACACTGAAGCTTTCTTT. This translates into CASSPGPKNTEAFF.